This T cell receptor beta chain was captured by sequencing in a study of regulatory T cells in long-lasting Graves disease (dated by TCRdb to the early 2020s). In the study overall: Persistent Graves' disease was defined as antithyroid drug treatment for over 5 years with persistently positive TSH receptor autoantibodies. In the clinical cohort, patients with persistent Graves' disease had used antithyroid drugs for an average of about 9.4 years. Patients with persistent Graves' disease were compared with patients with newly diagnosed Graves' disease using TCR sequencing and RNA sequencing of peripheral blood. TCR sequencing covered approximately 13 persistent and 20 or so newly diagnosed Graves' disease patients, about 35 samples in total. The study was conducted in China and was registered as a clinical trial.

This clonotype was observed at least ten times. What antigen it recognizes has not been identified. Per-nucleotide qualities are absent, and no much larger clonotype sits a single base away. Interpreted using the paper, the time point label stands for: persistent/refractory GD, antithyroid drugs over 5 years with positive TRAb. For both TCR sequencing and RNA sequencing, RNA was extracted from PBMCs in TRIzol. The diagnosis of Graves' disease followed American Thyroid Association guidelines. The patients came from an endocrinology department in Xi'an, China. Each patient gave 7.5 to 10 milliliters of peripheral blood, collected in an EDTA anticoagulant tube. Ficoll Paque Plus density gradient separation was used to isolate PBMCs, and no further T cell sorting was done. RNA quality was checked with an Agilent 2100 Bioanalyzer and agarose gel, and concentration with a NanoDrop 2000. CDR1 is given as SQVTM and CDR2 as ANQGSEA, both from the germline V gene. The CDR3 contains 14 residues, cysteine and phenylalanine counted. Only the CDR3 portion is preserved as DNA: 42 bases, with reading frame beginning at the first base. Relative to germline, V is missing 7 bases and J is missing 4 bases, with 11 bases of the junction outside any gene match.

Receptor amplification or capture employed multiplex PCR. The data were produced on an Illumina HiSeq 4000. To build TCR beta libraries, CDR3 regions were amplified by Arm-PCR using iRepertoire HTBI primers. Gel purification was performed on PCR products prior to sequencing. As for how the authors treated the data: Gene usage analysis of CDR3 amino acid clonotypes used the roughly 60 TRBV and about 13 TRBJ segments found across samples. COPE and FqMerger were used to merge the filtered high-quality paired reads into contigs. BLAST was used to align contigs to IMGT TRBV, TRBD and TRBJ reference genes, and CDR3 was defined according to IMGT. Clonotypes above 0.1% frequency were classified as highly expanded clones. Shannon entropy served as the measure of repertoire diversity, while the Gini coefficient captured V-J evenness. Clonotypes shared by more than one individual were considered public. TCRdb redid the processing of the public reads, applying fastp at Q25 and MiXCR, and retained in-frame beta chains. Rows are combined by CDR3 protein, so each entry shows the most common genes and DNA. These V and J calls rely on TCRdb rather than the paper's analysis. The sample records some 440,000 distinct CDR3 sequences, around 20% of which are singletons. Of the sample, less than 9% is held by the ten largest clones.

General conclusions and limits of the study: Compared with newly diagnosed patients, persistent Graves' disease patients had lower TCR Shannon entropy and fewer highly expanded clones, which suggests clonal expansion. A larger number of public clonotypes was shared among persistent patients (over 2,500) than among newly diagnosed patients (around 970). Only peripheral blood was studied, because thyroid tissue, the primary lesion, was inaccessible. As a limitation, the authors acknowledged that the small sample size may reduce accuracy. Preferential use of TRBV28, TRBJ1-2 and TRBJ2-5 was observed in persistent disease, whereas TRBV20-1 and TRBJ2-1 were favored in newly diagnosed disease. Only the TCR beta chain was sequenced and analyzed.

This receptor chain uses TRBV29-1 and TRBJ1-1, with 8 bases matching TRBD1. The sequenced sample was peripheral blood mononuclear cells (PBMCs), obtained when the disease was refractory, from a patient treated with antithyroid drugs. This sequence originates from a female donor with Graves disease. The CDR3 loop reads CSAGTGAGRTEAFF. The DNA reads TGCAGCGCTGGGACAGGAGCCGGGCGCACTGAAGCTTTCTTT.